This T cell receptor (beta chain) came from a study of T cell repertoires in aging, cancer and after chemotherapy. Amplification of TCR beta used genomic DNA extracted from peripheral blood. Multiplex touch-down PCR with TRB-A/B primers amplified rearranged V-D-J TRB sequences. TCRdb re-called the multiplex PCR reads with MiXCR, one entry per CDR3 protein. Of 15,000 to 20,000 distinct CDR3 sequences in the sample, less than 45% were seen once. V was trimmed by 4 bases and J by 3 bases, leaving 10 bases between them. Germline V lookup: CDR1 MRHNA, CDR2 SNTAGT. The CDR3 is made up of 15 amino acids. The specimen was blood. The chain uses TRBV6-4 and TRBJ2-6; D gene unclear. The origin of this receptor is a human donor with a solid tumor. The CDR3 nucleotides read TGTGCCAGCAGTGTAGGATCGGGTGGGGCCAACGTCCTGACTTTC. Amino acids: CASSVGSGGANVLTF.